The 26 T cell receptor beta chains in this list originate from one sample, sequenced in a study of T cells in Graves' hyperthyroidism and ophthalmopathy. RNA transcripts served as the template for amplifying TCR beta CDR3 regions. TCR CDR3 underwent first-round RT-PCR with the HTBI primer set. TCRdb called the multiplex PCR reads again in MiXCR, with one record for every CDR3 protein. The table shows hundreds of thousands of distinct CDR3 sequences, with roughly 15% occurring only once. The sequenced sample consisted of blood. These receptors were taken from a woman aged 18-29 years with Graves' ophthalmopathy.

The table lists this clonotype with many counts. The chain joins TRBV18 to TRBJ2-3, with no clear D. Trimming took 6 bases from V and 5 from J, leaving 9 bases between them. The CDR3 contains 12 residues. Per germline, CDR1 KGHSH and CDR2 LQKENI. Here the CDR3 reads CASSLPGDTQYF. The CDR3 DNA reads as TGTGCCAGCTCGTTGCCGGGAGATACGCAGTATTTT. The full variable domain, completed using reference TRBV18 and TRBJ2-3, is NAGVMQNPRHLVRRRGQEARLRCSPMKGHSHVYWYRQLPEEGLKFMVYLQKENIIDESGMPKERFSAEFPKEGPSILRIQQVVRGDSAAYFCASSLPGDTQYFGPGTRLTVL.

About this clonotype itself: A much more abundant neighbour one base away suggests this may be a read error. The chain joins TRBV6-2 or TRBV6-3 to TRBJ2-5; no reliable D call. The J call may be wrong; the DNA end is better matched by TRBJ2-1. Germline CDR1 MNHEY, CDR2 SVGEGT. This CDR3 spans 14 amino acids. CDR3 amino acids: CASSPRDPQETQFF. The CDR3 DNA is TGTGCCAGCAGTCCGAGAGATCCGCAAGAGACCCAGTTCTTC.

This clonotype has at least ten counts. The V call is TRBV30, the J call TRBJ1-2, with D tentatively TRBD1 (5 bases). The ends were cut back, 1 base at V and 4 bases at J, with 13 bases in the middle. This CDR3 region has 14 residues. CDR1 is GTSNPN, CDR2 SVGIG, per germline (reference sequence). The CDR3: CAWSALRQRYGYTF. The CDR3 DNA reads TGTGCCTGGAGTGCCCTGCGACAGCGCTATGGCTACACCTTC.

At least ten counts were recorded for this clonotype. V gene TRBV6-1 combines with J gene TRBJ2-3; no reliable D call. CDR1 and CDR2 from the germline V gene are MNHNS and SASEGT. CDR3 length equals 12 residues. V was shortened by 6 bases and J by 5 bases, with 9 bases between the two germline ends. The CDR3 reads CASSASLDTQYF. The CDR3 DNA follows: TGTGCCAGCAGCGCCAGTCTAGATACGCAGTATTTT.

CDR3 region: CASSIRTGAETQYF. Here the CDR3 DNA reads TGTGCCAGTAGTATCCGGACAGGGGCAGAGACCCAGTACTTC. The chain links TRBV19 to TRBJ2-5, with 9 bases fitting TRBD1. In germline, CDR1 is LNHDA, CDR2 SQIVND (reference sequence). J was trimmed by 4 bases and V by 3 bases; bases with no gene match: 3. The CDR3 consists of 14 residues. The full variable domain, its missing parts supplied by reference TRBV19 and TRBJ2-5, is DGGITQSPKYLFRKEGQNVTLSCEQNLNHDAMYWYRQDPGQGLRLIYYSQIVNDFQKGDIAEGYSVSREKKESFPLTVTSAQKNPTAFYLCASSIRTGAETQYFGPGTRLLVL.

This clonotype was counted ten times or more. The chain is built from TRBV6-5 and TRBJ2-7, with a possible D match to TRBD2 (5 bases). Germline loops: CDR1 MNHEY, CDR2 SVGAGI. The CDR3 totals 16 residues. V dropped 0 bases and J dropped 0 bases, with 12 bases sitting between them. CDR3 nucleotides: TGTGCCAGCAGTTACTCCGCGGGCTTAAGCTCCTACGAGCAGTACTTC. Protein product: CASSYSAGLSSYEQYF.

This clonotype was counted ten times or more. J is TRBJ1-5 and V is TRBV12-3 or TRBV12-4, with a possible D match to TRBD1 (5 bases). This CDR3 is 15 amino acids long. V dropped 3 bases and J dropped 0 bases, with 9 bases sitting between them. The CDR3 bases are TGTGCCAGCAGTTTCTCAGGGATTAGCAATCAGCCCCAGCATTTT. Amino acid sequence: CASSFSGISNQPQHF.

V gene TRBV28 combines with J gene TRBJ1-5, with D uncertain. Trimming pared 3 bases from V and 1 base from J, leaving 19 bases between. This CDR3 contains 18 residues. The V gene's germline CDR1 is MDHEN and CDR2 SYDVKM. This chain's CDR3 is CASSFLLPRRASNQPQHF. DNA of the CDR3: TGTGCCAGCAGTTTTCTTCTTCCCCGGAGGGCGAGCAATCAGCCCCAGCATTTT.

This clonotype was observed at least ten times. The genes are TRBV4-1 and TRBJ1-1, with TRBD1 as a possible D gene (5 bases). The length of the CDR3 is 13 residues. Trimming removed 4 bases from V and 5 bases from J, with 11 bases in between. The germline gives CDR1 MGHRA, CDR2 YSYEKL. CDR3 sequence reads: CASSPSRETEAFF. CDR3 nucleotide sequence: TGCGCCAGCAGCCCATCCAGGGAAACTGAAGCTTTCTTT.

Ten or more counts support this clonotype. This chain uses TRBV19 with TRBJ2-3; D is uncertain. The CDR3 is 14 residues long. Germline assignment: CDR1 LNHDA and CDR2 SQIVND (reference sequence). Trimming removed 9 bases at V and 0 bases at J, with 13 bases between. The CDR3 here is CASRTAHSTDTQYF. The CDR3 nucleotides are TGTGCCAGCCGGACGGCTCATAGCACAGATACGCAGTATTTT. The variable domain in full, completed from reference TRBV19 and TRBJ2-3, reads DGGITQSPKYLFRKEGQNVTLSCEQNLNHDAMYWYRQDPGQGLRLIYYSQIVNDFQKGDIAEGYSVSREKKESFPLTVTSAQKNPTAFYLCASRTAHSTDTQYFGPGTRLTVL.

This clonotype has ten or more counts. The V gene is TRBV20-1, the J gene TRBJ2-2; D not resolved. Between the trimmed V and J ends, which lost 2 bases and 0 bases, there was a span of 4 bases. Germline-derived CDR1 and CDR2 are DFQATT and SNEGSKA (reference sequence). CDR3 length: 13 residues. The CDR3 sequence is CSARPANTGELFF. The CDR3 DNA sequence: TGCAGTGCTAGACCCGCGAACACCGGGGAGCTGTTTTTT.

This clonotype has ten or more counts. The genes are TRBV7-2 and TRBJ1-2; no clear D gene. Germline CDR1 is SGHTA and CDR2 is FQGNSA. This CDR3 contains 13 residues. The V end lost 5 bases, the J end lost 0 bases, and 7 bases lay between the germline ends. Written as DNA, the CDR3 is TGTGCCAGCAGCCAGTCAGCTAACTATGGCTACACCTTC. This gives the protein CASSQSANYGYTF.

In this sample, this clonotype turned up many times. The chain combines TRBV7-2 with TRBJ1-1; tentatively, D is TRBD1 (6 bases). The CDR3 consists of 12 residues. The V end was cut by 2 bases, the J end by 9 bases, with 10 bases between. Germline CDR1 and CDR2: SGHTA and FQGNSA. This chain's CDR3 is CASSLITGQAFF. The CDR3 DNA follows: TGTGCCAGCAGCTTAATCACAGGGCAAGCTTTCTTT.

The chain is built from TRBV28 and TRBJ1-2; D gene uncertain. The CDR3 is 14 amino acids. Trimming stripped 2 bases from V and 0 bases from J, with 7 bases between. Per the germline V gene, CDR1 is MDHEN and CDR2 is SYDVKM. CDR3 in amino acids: CASSLARSNYGYTF. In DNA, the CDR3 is TGTGCCAGCAGTTTAGCGAGATCTAACTATGGCTACACCTTC.

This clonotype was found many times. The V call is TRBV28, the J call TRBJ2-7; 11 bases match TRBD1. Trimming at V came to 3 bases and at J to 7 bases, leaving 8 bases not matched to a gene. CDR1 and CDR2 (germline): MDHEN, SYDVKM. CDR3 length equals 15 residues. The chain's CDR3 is CASSLGTGGLSEQYF. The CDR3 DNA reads TGTGCCAGCAGTTTGGGGACAGGGGGATTGAGTGAGCAGTACTTC.

For the CDR3, the DNA is TGTGCCAGCAGTTCCCTGGGCGGGTTGGCGGAGACCCAGTACTTC. This gives the protein CASSSLGGLAETQYF. J is TRBJ2-5 and V is TRBV6-9; maybe TRBD2 (5 bases). Germline lookup yields CDR1 MNHGY and CDR2 SVAAGI. CDR3 size: 15 residues. V lost 4 bases, J lost 5 bases, and 17 bases lay in between.

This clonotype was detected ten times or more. The CDR3 sequence is CASSQGAGRNTEAFF. The DNA for the CDR3 is TGTGCCAGCAGCCAAGGAGCAGGACGGAACACTGAAGCTTTCTTT. The rearrangement links TRBV3-1 to TRBJ1-1, with D uncertain. The V and J ends lost 1 base and 1 base respectively, with 10 bases between them. The CDR3 is 15 amino acids. CDR1 and CDR2 from the germline V gene are LGHDT and YNNKEL (reference sequence). Full variable domain (remainder filled in from reference TRBV3-1 and TRBJ1-1): DTAVSQTPKYLVTQMGNDKSIKCEQNLGHDTMYWYKQDSKKFLKIMFSYNNKELIINETVPNRFSPKSPDKAHLNLHINSLELGDSAVYFCASSQGAGRNTEAFFGQGTRLTVV.

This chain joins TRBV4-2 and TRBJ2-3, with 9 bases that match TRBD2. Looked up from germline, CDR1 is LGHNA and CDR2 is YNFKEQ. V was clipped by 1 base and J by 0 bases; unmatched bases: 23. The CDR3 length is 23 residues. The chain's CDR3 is CASSQVFGGTGTSRYSSTDTQYF. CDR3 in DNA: TGTGCCAGCAGCCAAGTGTTTGGCGGGACCGGGACTAGCAGATATTCTAGCACAGATACGCAGTATTTT.

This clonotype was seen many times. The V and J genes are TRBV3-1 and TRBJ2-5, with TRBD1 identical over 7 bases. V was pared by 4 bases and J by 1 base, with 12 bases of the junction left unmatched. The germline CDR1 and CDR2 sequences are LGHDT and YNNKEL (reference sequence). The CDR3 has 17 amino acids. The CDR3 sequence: CASSPTETGRTQETQYF. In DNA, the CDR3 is TGTGCCAGCAGCCCAACAGAGACAGGGAGAACCCAAGAGACCCAGTACTTC.

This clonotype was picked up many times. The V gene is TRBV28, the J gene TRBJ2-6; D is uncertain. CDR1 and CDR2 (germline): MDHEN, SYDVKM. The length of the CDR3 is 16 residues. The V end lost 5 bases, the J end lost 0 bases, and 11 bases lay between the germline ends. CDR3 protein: CASSDPRSSGANVLTF. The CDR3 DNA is TGTGCCAGCAGTGACCCAAGGAGCTCTGGGGCCAACGTCCTGACTTTC. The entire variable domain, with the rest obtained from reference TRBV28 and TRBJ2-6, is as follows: DVKVTQSSRYLVKRTGEKVFLECVQDMDHENMFWYRQDPGLGLRLIYFSYDVKMKEKGDIPEGYSVSREKKERFSLILESASTNQTSMYLCASSDPRSSGANVLTFGAGSRLTVL.

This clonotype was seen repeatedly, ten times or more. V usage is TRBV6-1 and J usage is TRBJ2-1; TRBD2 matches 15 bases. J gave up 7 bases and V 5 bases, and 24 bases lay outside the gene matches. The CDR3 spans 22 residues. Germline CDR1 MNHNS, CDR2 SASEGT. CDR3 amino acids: CASSPDRGRTGTSGRSRNEQFF. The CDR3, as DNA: TGTGCCAGCAGTCCAGATCGGGGCCGGACGGGGACTAGCGGGAGGTCTAGAAATGAGCAGTTCTTC.

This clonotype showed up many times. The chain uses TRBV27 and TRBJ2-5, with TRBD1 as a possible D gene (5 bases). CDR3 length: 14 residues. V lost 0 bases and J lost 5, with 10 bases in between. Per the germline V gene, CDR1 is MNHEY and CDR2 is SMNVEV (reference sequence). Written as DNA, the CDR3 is TGTGCCAGCAGTTTATCTCGCAGGGCGGAGACCCAGTACTTC. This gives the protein CASSLSRRAETQYF.

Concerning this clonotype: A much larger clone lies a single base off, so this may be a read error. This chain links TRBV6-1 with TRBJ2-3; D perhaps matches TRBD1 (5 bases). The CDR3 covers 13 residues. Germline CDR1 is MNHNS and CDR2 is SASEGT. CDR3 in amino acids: CASSYYNTGTQYF. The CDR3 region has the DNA TGTGCCAGCAGTTATTATAACACAGGTACGCAGTATTTT.

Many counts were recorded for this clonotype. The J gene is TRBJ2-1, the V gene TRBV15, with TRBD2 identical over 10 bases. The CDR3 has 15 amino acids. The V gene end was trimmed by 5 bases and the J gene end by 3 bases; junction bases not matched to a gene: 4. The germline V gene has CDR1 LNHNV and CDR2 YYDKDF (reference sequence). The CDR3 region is CATSAQREGYNEQFF. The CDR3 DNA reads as TGTGCCACCAGCGCCCAGCGGGAGGGCTACAATGAGCAGTTCTTC.

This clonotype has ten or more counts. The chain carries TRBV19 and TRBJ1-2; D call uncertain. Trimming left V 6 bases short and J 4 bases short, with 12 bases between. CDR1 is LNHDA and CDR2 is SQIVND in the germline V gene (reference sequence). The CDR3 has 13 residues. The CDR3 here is CASRMTEAYGYTF. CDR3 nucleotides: TGTGCCAGTAGGATGACGGAGGCCTATGGCTACACCTTC.

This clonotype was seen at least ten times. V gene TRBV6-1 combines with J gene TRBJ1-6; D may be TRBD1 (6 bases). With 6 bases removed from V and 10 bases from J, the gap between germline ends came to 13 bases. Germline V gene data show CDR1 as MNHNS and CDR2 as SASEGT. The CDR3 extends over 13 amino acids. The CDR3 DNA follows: TGTGCCAGCAGAAAAGGGGGAAAGTCACCCCTCCACTTT. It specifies CASRKGGKSPLHF.